Here is one T cell receptor beta chain with its context. These data come from a study of CD8 T cells in Susac syndrome. The length of the CDR3 is 15 residues. Per the germline V gene, CDR1 is MNHEY and CDR2 is SVGAGI. The V gene end was trimmed by 6 bases and the J gene end by 4 bases; junction bases not matched to a gene: 12. Random hexamers served to reverse transcribe roughly 0.45 to 1 ug RNA. TCRdb passed the immunoSEQ multiplex PCR reads through MiXCR, listing each CDR3 protein once. The sample holds 70,000 to 85,000 distinct CDR3 sequences, 95% to 97% seen once. Sequenced sample: CD8+ T cells from PBMCs. V gene TRBV6-5 combines with J gene TRBJ2-7; the match to TRBD1 covers 7 bases. The sequence came from a human donor with Susac syndrome. CDR3 sequence: CASSPGQAPGYEQYF. The CDR3 DNA reads as TGTGCCAGCAGCCCAGGACAGGCGCCTGGATACGAGCAGTACTTC.